The rows below give T cell receptor beta chains drawn from one sample of a study of blood T cell repertoires in COVID-19. Clones were read by immunoSEQ multiplex PCR, and TCRdb kept only the in-frame ones, dropping some. The sample holds approximately 69,000 clones; approximately 83% are singletons and the top ten take roughly 12%. The material sequenced was peripheral blood. The source of these receptors is a human donor in a cohort sampled during active COVID-19. Both conserved end residues are part of each CDR3. The D gene is left open where the match is weak.

TRBD1	TRBV15	TRBJ2-3	TGTGCCACCAGCAGAGATCGGGGACAGGGGGTCTCAGATACGCAGTATTTT	CATSRDRGQGVSDTQYF
.	TRBV5-4	TRBJ2-7	TGTGCCAGCAGCTTGGGGGGGGGCGCCTCCTACGAGCAGTACTTC	CASSLGGGASYEQYF
.	TRBV6-1	TRBJ1-5	TGTGCCAGCAGTGAAGCGGGGCCAAACGCCCAGCATTTT	CASSEAGPNAQHF
.	TRBV7-3	TRBJ2-1	TGTGCCAGCGGGAGTCAGATCAATGAGCAGTTCTTC	CASGSQINEQFF
.	TRBV29-1	TRBJ2-5	TGCAGCGCCTGGACAGTCCAAGAGACCCAGTACTTC	CSAWTVQETQYF
.	TRBV5-1	TRBJ2-1	TGCGCCAGCAGCTTGGGGCAGGAATACAATGAGCAGTTCTTC	CASSLGQEYNEQFF
.	TRBV6-5	TRBJ2-7	TGTGCCAGCAGTTACTCACCCCCAGGGACCTACGAGCAGTACTTC	CASSYSPPGTYEQYF
.	TRBV18	TRBJ1-4	TGTGCCAGCTCCCTCCGGAATGGAGAGGAAAAACTGTTTTTT	CASSLRNGEEKLFF
.	TRBV7-2	TRBJ2-5	TGTGCCAGCAGCTTAGTTGGGCAGGAGACCCAGTACTTC	CASSLVGQETQYF
TRBD1	TRBV5-4	TRBJ2-2	TGTGCCAGCAGCAGGACAGGGGGCGCAGGCGGGGAGCTGTTTTTT	CASSRTGGAGGELFF
.	TRBV4-1	TRBJ2-1	TGCGCCAGCAGCCAAGCCCTAGTTCGTAGCTCCTACAATGAGCAGTTCTTC	CASSQALVRSSYNEQFF
.	TRBV28	TRBJ1-2	TGTGCCAGCAGCTCACATGGGCCTAACTATGGCTACACCTTC	CASSSHGPNYGYTF
TRBD1	TRBV27	TRBJ1-2	TGTGCCAGCAGTTTGGGGGACAGGGGGTCTAACTATGGCTACACCTTC	CASSLGDRGSNYGYTF
.	TRBV18	TRBJ1-5	TGTGCCAGCTCACCCGATGCGTATAGCAATCAGCCCCAGCATTTT	CASSPDAYSNQPQHF
.	TRBV4-2	TRBJ1-5	TGTGCCAGCAGCCAAGTACGGCAGGGAGGGGATTTAAGCAATCAGCCCCAGCATTTT	CASSQVRQGGDLSNQPQHF
.	TRBV7-9	TRBJ1-4	TGTGCAGCAGCTCTGGGAGAGTCGCAACTGTTTTTT	CAAALGESQLFF
.	TRBV3-1/TRBV3-2	TRBJ2-6	TGTGCCAGCAGCTTTCACTCTGGGGCCAACGTCCTGACTTTC	CASSFHSGANVLTF
TRBD1	TRBV6-5	TRBJ2-7	TGTGCCAGCAGTTACTCCCGACAGGGCCCCACCTACGAGCAGTACTTC	CASSYSRQGPTYEQYF
.	TRBV29-1	TRBJ2-1	TGCAGCGCCACAGGGTCGGGGTTTGAGCAGTTCTTC	CSATGSGFEQFF
TRBD2	TRBV19	TRBJ2-3	TGTGCCAGTAGTCCTAGCGGGGGGGCTGAACATACGCAGTATTTT	CASSPSGGAEHTQYF
.	TRBV3-1/TRBV3-2	TRBJ1-6	TGTGCCAGCAGCCAAGATCCGGGACTAGAGGATTCACCCCTCCACTTT	CASSQDPGLEDSPLHF
TRBD1	TRBV5-1	TRBJ2-5	TGCGCCAGCAGCTTGGGGCAGGGGGCAAACCAAGAGACCCAGTACTTC	CASSLGQGANQETQYF
TRBD1	TRBV4-2	TRBJ1-1	TGTGCCAGCAGCCAAGATCGGACAGGCTGGGGGCCTGAAGCTTTCTTT	CASSQDRTGWGPEAFF
.	TRBV4-1	TRBJ2-5	TGCGCCAGCAGCCAAGGATCGACAGAAAAAGAGACCCAGTACTTC	CASSQGSTEKETQYF
TRBD1	TRBV6-6	TRBJ1-1	TGTGCCAGCAGTTACGCGCAGGGGGCTCCTGAAGCTTTCTTT	CASSYAQGAPEAFF